This T cell receptor beta chain derives from a study of blood T cell repertoires in COVID-19. Overall study: Italy, Spain and the United States were the sources of the convalescent and acute COVID-19 samples. PBMCs, B-cell-depleted T cells, or T cells were the source of the cDNA or gDNA that made up the material.

Authors' methods: Amplification of reference gene primers provided the estimated nucleated cell counts. Generated by immunoSEQ multiplex PCR, the TCRdb table keeps only in-frame clones and is missing some. For V, J and clone size, that table is used; D and trimming come from the DNA. The sample records some 180,000 clones, around 85% being singletons. The CDR3 length is 14 residues. V dropped 6 bases and J dropped 3; count of bases not matched to a gene: 8. Germline V lookup: CDR1 LGHDT, CDR2 YNNKEL (reference sequence). This clone was picked up one time. The rearrangement uses TRBV3-1 (or the pseudogene TRBV3-2) and TRBJ2-7; TRBD1 aligns across 7 bases. The sample comprised peripheral blood. The clonotype originates from a woman aged 60-70 years with acute or convalescent COVID-19. CDR3 sequence (DNA): TGTGCCAGCAGTATGAAGGGACAGATCTACGAGCAGTACTTC. Its translation is CASSMKGQIYEQYF.